Each of the 23 T cell receptor beta chains below was sequenced from the same sample in a study of T-cell memory formation after mild COVID-19. TCRdb reanalysed the 5' RACE reads using MiXCR and keeps one entry per CDR3 protein. The sample gives under 250,000 distinct CDR3 sequences, about 9.2% of which show up once; 3.5% is in the top ten. The source material was PBMCs or a T cell subset sorted from them (not recorded which). The receptors derive from a man between 18 and 35 years old who had mild COVID-19 (a few samples of this study predate the infection). Cell type and time point are not known.

This clonotype was found a few times. The chain is built from TRBV7-2 and TRBJ1-5; 7 positions match TRBD1. CDR1 is SGHTA, CDR2 FQGNSA, per germline. CDR3 size: 15 residues. J lost 7 bases, V lost 1 base, and 7 bases had no gene match. The CDR3 nucleotides are TGTGCCAGCAGCTTAGAGAAGGGGGCGTGGCAGCCCCAGCATTTT. Translation: CASSLEKGAWQPQHF.

There are a few counts of this clonotype. A much larger clone differs by one base, so this may be a read error. The V call is TRBV5-1, the J call TRBJ2-7, with D maybe TRBD1 (6 bases). V lost 0 bases, J lost 3 bases, and 10 bases lay in between. The germline V gene encodes CDR1 SGHRS and CDR2 YFSETQ. The CDR3 is made up of 14 amino acids. Here the CDR3 DNA reads TGCGCCAGCAGCTTGGGGGCAGGGGTCTACGAGCAGTACTTC. It translates to CASSLGAGVYEQYF. Combining the CDR3 with reference TRBV5-1 and TRBJ2-7 gives the whole variable domain KAGVTQTPRYLIKTRGQQVTLSCSPISGHRSVSWYQQTPGQGLQFLFEYFSETQRNKGNFPGRFSGRQFSNSRSEMNVSTLELGDSALYLCASSLGAGVYEQYFGPGTRLTVT.

The chain combines TRBV7-2 with TRBJ2-5, with 7 bases matching TRBD2. The CDR3 is made up of 14 amino acids. J gave up 4 bases and V 6 bases, and 8 bases lay outside the gene matches. Germline V gene sequence: CDR1 SGHTA, CDR2 FQGNSA. The CDR3 DNA reads TGTGCCAGCAGGTTTGGACTAGTCGGAGAGACCCAGTACTTC. It translates to CASRFGLVGETQYF. The complete variable domain, with remaining parts taken from reference TRBV7-2 and TRBJ2-5, reads GAGVSQSPSNKVTEKGKDVELRCDPISGHTALYWYRQSLGQGLEFLIYFQGNSAPDKSGLPSDRFSAERTGGSVSTLTIQRTQQEDSAVYLCASRFGLVGETQYFGPGTRLLVL.

This clonotype came up a few times. V usage is TRBV4-1 and J usage is TRBJ1-5, with D possibly being TRBD1 (5 bases). Per the germline V gene, CDR1 is MGHRA and CDR2 is YSYEKL. Trimming left V 0 bases short and J 5 bases short, with 17 bases between. The CDR3 extends over 17 amino acids. The CDR3 sequence: CASSQDLTGGAYQPQHF. CDR3 coding DNA: TGCGCCAGCAGCCAAGACTTAACCGGAGGGGCATATCAGCCCCAGCATTTT.

This clonotype came up a few times. The rearrangement joins TRBV7-6 to TRBJ2-1; D is ambiguous. Germline V gives CDR1 SGHVS, CDR2 FNYEAQ. The CDR3 sequence is 12 residues long. Trimming took off 4 bases at V and 9 bases at J, with 10 bases between the two ends. DNA for the CDR3: TGTGCCAGCAGCTCATCCCGAGGTGAGCAGTTCTTC. Encoded protein: CASSSSRGEQFF.

This clonotype was counted a few times. The CDR3 sequence is CASTRRLDTGELFF. CDR3 DNA sequence: TGTGCCAGTACCCGGCGACTGGACACCGGGGAGCTGTTTTTT. J is TRBJ2-2 and V is TRBV19; D is ambiguous. Per the germline V gene, CDR1 is LNHDA and CDR2 is SQIVND (reference sequence). V was trimmed by 7 bases and J by 3 bases, leaving 12 bases between them. The CDR3 contains 14 residues. Together with reference TRBV19 and TRBJ2-2, the CDR3 gives the full variable domain: DGGITQSPKYLFRKEGQNVTLSCEQNLNHDAMYWYRQDPGQGLRLIYYSQIVNDFQKGDIAEGYSVSREKKESFPLTVTSAQKNPTAFYLCASTRRLDTGELFFGEGSRLTVL.

This clonotype was seen a few times. Relative to the germline gene, one junction end is altered; a read error may explain this. V is TRBV5-1 and J is TRBJ2-4; 10 bases fit TRBD1. This CDR3 is built from 19 residues. CDR1 is SGHRS and CDR2 is YFSETQ in the germline V gene. The CDR3 DNA sequence: TGCGCCGGCAGCTTGGCGGGGGGACAGGGGTTTCTAGCCAAAAACATTCAGTACTTC. This codes for CAGSLAGGQGFLAKNIQYF.

This clonotype appeared many times. The V and J genes are TRBV5-1 and TRBJ2-3; 11 nucleotides line up with TRBD2. After removal of 1 base from V and 6 bases from J, the junction contained 1 base not matched to a gene. The CDR3 consists of 14 residues. Germline V gene sequence: CDR1 SGHRS, CDR2 YFSETQ. The CDR3 region has the DNA TGCGCCAGCAGCTTGACTAGCGGGGGCGATACGCAGTATTTT. It codes for CASSLTSGGDTQYF.

This clonotype has ten or more counts. This chain links TRBV7-2 with TRBJ2-4; no reliable D call. Germline V gene sequence: CDR1 SGHTA, CDR2 FQGNSA. V lost 1 base and J lost 3, with 10 bases in between. The CDR3 is 15 residues long. The CDR3, as DNA: TGTGCCAGCAGCTTAGAGGGAACAATCAAAAACATTCAGTACTTC. Translating it yields CASSLEGTIKNIQYF.

In this sample, this clonotype turned up a few times. V and J are TRBV27 and TRBJ1-5; 7 bases line up with TRBD1. The CDR3 is 15 residues long. In germline, CDR1 is MNHEY, CDR2 SMNVEV (reference sequence). The V and J ends lost 4 bases and 3 bases, in that order; junction bases with no gene match: 6. CDR3 coding DNA: TGTGCCAGCAGTTCCAACAGGGGTGACAATCAGCCCCAGCATTTT. Protein: CASSSNRGDNQPQHF.

This clonotype was detected a few times. J is TRBJ2-1 and V is TRBV5-1; no reliable D call. In germline, CDR1 is SGHRS, CDR2 YFSETQ. This CDR3 region has 14 residues. V was pared by 2 bases and J by 8 bases, with 14 bases between. Here the CDR3 reads CASSFAQPWDEQFF. DNA for the CDR3: TGCGCCAGCAGCTTCGCGCAACCTTGGGATGAGCAGTTCTTC.

The rearrangement links TRBV5-1 to TRBJ2-1; 12 positions agree with TRBD1. CDR1 and CDR2 from the germline V gene are SGHRS and YFSETQ. J lost 7 bases, V lost 3 bases, and 11 bases had no gene match. This CDR3 comprises 17 residues. The CDR3, as DNA: TGCGCCAGCAGCTCAATGCTCCGGGGACAGGGGGCAAATGAGCAGTTCTTC. It yields the protein CASSSMLRGQGANEQFF. The full variable domain, its missing parts supplied by reference TRBV5-1 and TRBJ2-1, is KAGVTQTPRYLIKTRGQQVTLSCSPISGHRSVSWYQQTPGQGLQFLFEYFSETQRNKGNFPGRFSGRQFSNSRSEMNVSTLELGDSALYLCASSSMLRGQGANEQFFGPGTRLTVL.

The chain couples TRBV7-2 to TRBJ2-3, with TRBD2 identical over 7 bases. This CDR3 region has 14 residues. V was clipped by 5 bases and J by 1 base; unmatched bases: 3. CDR1 and CDR2 (germline): SGHTA, FQGNSA. This CDR3 reads CASSGSGGTDTQYF. CDR3 DNA sequence: TGTGCCAGCAGCGGGAGCGGGGGCACAGATACGCAGTATTTT.

This clonotype was counted ten times or more. The chain has TRBV6-2 or TRBV6-3 and TRBJ2-7; D gene uncertain. The ends were cut back, 6 bases at V and 4 bases at J, with 19 bases in the middle. The CDR3 sequence is 15 residues long. The germline gives CDR1 MNHEY, CDR2 SVGEGT. In DNA, the CDR3 is TGTGCCAGCAGCTCGATCGTGGTGCCCCTGTACGAGCAGTACTTC. Its protein is CASSSIVVPLYEQYF.

This clonotype was counted ten times or more. The chain carries TRBV5-5 and TRBJ2-2, with D perhaps TRBD2 (5 bases). Germline-derived CDR1 and CDR2 are SGHKS and YYEKEE (reference sequence). Trimming cost V 4 bases and J 5 bases, with 18 bases left between them. This CDR3 is built from 16 residues. The CDR3, as DNA: TGTGCCAGCAGCCGAGGGTTAGAGAGTTGGACCGGGGAGCTGTTTTTT. This gives the protein CASSRGLESWTGELFF. Complete variable domain (other parts from reference TRBV5-5 and TRBJ2-2): DAGVTQSPTHLIKTRGQQVTLRCSPISGHKSVSWYQQVLGQGPQFIFQYYEKEERGRGNFPDRFSARQFPNYSSELNVNALLLGDSALYLCASSRGLESWTGELFFGEGSRLTVL.

This clonotype was seen more than once but under ten times. This rearrangement joins TRBV5-1 to TRBJ1-3, with a weak D call TRBD1 (5 bases). CDR3 length equals 16 residues. Germline CDR1 and CDR2: SGHRS and YFSETQ. V lost 4 bases and J 0 bases, leaving 14 bases between the germline ends. The CDR3 sequence is CASSRDQGSSGNTIYF. For the CDR3, the DNA is TGCGCCAGCAGCCGAGACCAGGGCTCCTCTGGAAACACCATATATTTT.

The rearrangement joins TRBV5-1 to TRBJ1-5; no reliable D call. Germline values: CDR1 SGHRS, CDR2 YFSETQ. V dropped 0 bases and J dropped 7 bases, with 11 bases sitting between them. This CDR3 contains 14 residues. CDR3 sequence (DNA): TGCGCCAGCAGCTTGGATGGGGTGGTGCAGCCCCAGCATTTT. Its protein product is CASSLDGVVQPQHF.

This clonotype was detected only a few times. The chain couples TRBV6-2 or TRBV6-3 to TRBJ1-1; D is unclear. Per germline, CDR1 MNHEY and CDR2 SVGEGT. Trimming cost V 2 bases and J 2 bases, with 12 bases left between them. The CDR3 is 15 residues long. The CDR3 DNA reads as TGTGCCAGCAGTTACCCTTTCCGGAGCAACACTGAAGCTTTCTTT. Protein: CASSYPFRSNTEAFF.

This clonotype showed up just a few times. This chain joins TRBV7-3 and TRBJ2-1, with TRBD2 matching 10 bases. This CDR3 is built from 13 residues. V was pared by 6 bases and J by 7 bases, with 3 bases of the junction left unmatched. CDR1 is SGHTA, CDR2 FQGTGA, per germline. As DNA, the CDR3 is TGTGCCAGCAGTAGCGGGGGGTCAAATGAGCAGTTCTTC. This encodes CASSSGGSNEQFF.

V and J are TRBV7-2 and TRBJ1-5; D is possibly TRBD1 (5 bases). The CDR3 is 14 residues long. Germline CDR1 and CDR2: SGHTA and FQGNSA. V was pared by 5 bases and J by 7 bases, with 15 bases between. The CDR3 region is CASSPIVGGQPQHF. The DNA for the CDR3 is TGTGCCAGCAGCCCGATAGTCGGGGGGCAGCCCCAGCATTTT. The complete variable domain, with remaining parts taken from reference TRBV7-2 and TRBJ1-5, reads GAGVSQSPSNKVTEKGKDVELRCDPISGHTALYWYRQSLGQGLEFLIYFQGNSAPDKSGLPSDRFSAERTGGSVSTLTIQRTQQEDSAVYLCASSPIVGGQPQHFGDGTRLSIL.

The chain has TRBV19 and TRBJ1-5, with TRBD1 as a possible D gene (5 bases). Trimming removed 0 bases at V and 5 bases at J, with 11 bases between. The CDR3 is 15 amino acids. Germline V gene data show CDR1 as LNHDA and CDR2 as SQIVND (reference sequence). The CDR3 loop reads CASSIEAGRYQPQHF. In DNA, the CDR3 is TGTGCCAGTAGTATAGAGGCAGGGCGTTATCAGCCCCAGCATTTT.

This chain connects TRBV7-9 to TRBJ2-3; no clear D gene. Trimming stripped 5 bases from V and 2 bases from J, with 14 bases between. This CDR3 region has 15 residues. Germline loops: CDR1 SEHNR, CDR2 FQNEAQ (reference sequence). The CDR3 DNA is TGTGCCAGCAGCCCTTCCCCCCCGTTCACAGATACGCAGTATTTT. This gives the protein CASSPSPPFTDTQYF.

This clonotype was recorded a few times. CDR3 DNA: TGCGCCAGCAGCTTGGACCCTAGGGGGGCCAACGTCCTGACTTTC. It codes for CASSLDPRGANVLTF. V and J are TRBV5-1 and TRBJ2-6; D is uncertain. The V end lost 0 bases, the J end lost 4 bases, and 8 bases lay between the germline ends. CDR1 and CDR2 from the germline V gene are SGHRS and YFSETQ. The CDR3 loop spans 15 amino acids. Using reference TRBV5-1 and TRBJ2-6 for the parts outside the CDR3, the full variable domain is KAGVTQTPRYLIKTRGQQVTLSCSPISGHRSVSWYQQTPGQGLQFLFEYFSETQRNKGNFPGRFSGRQFSNSRSEMNVSTLELGDSALYLCASSLDPRGANVLTFGAGSRLTVL.